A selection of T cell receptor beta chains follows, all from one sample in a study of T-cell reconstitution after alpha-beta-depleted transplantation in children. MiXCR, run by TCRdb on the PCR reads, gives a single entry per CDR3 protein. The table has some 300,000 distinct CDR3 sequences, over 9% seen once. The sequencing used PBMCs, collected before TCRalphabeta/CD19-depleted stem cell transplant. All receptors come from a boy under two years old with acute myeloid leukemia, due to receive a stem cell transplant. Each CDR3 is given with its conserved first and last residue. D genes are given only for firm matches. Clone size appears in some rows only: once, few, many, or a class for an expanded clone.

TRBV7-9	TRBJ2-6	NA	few	TGTGCCAGCAGCTTCCTTCCCTTATCTGGGGCCAACGTCCTGACTTTC	CASSFLPLSGANVLTF
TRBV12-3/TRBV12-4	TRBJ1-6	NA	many	TGTGCCAGCAGTTTGGGCAGGTCGAATTCACCCCTCCACTTT	CASSLGRSNSPLHF
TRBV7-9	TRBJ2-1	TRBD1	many	TGTGCCAGCAGGAATTCCGGGACAGAGGAGCAGTTCTTC	CASRNSGTEEQFF
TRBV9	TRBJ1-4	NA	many	TGTGCCAGCAGCGTAGCGGGAACTAATGAAAAACTGTTTTTT	CASSVAGTNEKLFF
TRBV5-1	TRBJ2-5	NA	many	TGCGCCAGCAGCGACGGGGGACATCAAGAGACCCAGTACTTC	CASSDGGHQETQYF
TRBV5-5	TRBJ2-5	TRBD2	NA	TGTGCCAGCAGCTGCCCGGGACTAGCGGGGGTCCAAGAGACCCAGTACTTC	CASSCPGLAGVQETQYF
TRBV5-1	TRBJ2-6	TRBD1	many	TGCGCCAGCAGCTCCACAGGGGGGCTATCTGGGGCCAACGTCCTGACTTTC	CASSSTGGLSGANVLTF
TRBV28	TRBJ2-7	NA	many	TGTGCCAGCGGGGGGCCTTGGGACGAGCAGTACTTC	CASGGPWDEQYF
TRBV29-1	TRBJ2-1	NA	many	TGCAGCGTTGAGGTGGGGAATGAGCAGTTCTTC	CSVEVGNEQFF
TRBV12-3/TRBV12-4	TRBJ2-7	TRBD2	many	TGTGCCAGCAGTCCGGGGACTAGCGGGGAAGACGAGCAGTACTTC	CASSPGTSGEDEQYF
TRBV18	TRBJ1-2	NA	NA	TGTGCCAGCTCCCCCTCCCCGGCGGCAGGGGTCGGCTACACCTTC	CASSPSPAAGVGYTF
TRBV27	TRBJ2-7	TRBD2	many	TGTGCCAGCAGTTTACTACTAGCGGGAGCTTACGAGCAGTACTTC	CASSLLLAGAYEQYF
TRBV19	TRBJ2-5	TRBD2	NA	TGTGCCAGTAACTCCGGACTAGCGGGGTGGCGAGAGACCCAGTACTTC	CASNSGLAGWRETQYF
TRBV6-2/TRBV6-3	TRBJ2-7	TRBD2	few	TGTGCCAGCAGTTCCGAGAGCGGGACCTCCTACGAGCAGTACTTC	CASSSESGTSYEQYF
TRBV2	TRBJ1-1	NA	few	TGTGCCAGCAAAAGGGACATGAACACTGAAGCTTTCTTT	CASKRDMNTEAFF
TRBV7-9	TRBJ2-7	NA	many	TGTGCCAGCAGCTTCGATCGGTCCTACGAGCAGTACTTC	CASSFDRSYEQYF
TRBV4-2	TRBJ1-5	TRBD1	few	TGTGCCAGCAGCCAAGTCTTTGACAGGGAAAAGGGCAATCAGCCCCAGCATTTT	CASSQVFDREKGNQPQHF
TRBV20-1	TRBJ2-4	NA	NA	TGCAGTGCCCCCATCCGGGCTACACGCAAAAACATTCAGTACTTC	CSAPIRATRKNIQYF
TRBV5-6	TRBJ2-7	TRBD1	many	TGTGCCAGCAGCTTGTCCCCGACAGGGAGCTCCTACGAGCAGTACTTC	CASSLSPTGSSYEQYF
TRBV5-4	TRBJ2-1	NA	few	TGTGCCAGCAGCTTTGGCGGGCCTTCCTCCTACAATGAGCAGTTCTTC	CASSFGGPSSYNEQFF
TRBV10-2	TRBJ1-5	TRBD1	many	TGCGCCAGCAGCTCAGGGGGGCGGGATCAGCCCCAGCATTTT	CASSSGGRDQPQHF
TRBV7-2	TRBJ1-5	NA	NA	TGTGCCAGCAGCTTAACTGTTCCTAGCAATCAGCCCCAGCATTTT	CASSLTVPSNQPQHF
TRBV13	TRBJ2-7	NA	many	TGTGCCAGCAGCTCTAGACCCGGAGTCTACGAGCAGTACTTC	CASSSRPGVYEQYF
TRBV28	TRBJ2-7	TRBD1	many	TGTGCCAGCAAACTTCGGGCAGGGGGCTACGAGCAGTACTTC	CASKLRAGGYEQYF
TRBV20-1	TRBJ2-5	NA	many	TGCAGTGCCCAGGATCTAGAGACCCAGTACTTC	CSAQDLETQYF
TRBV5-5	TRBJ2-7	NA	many	TGTGCCAGCACCCACCAACAGGGTTACGAGCAGTACTTC	CASTHQQGYEQYF
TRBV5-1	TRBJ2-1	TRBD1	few	TGCGCCAGCAGCTTAAGACAGGGATATGAGCAGTTCTTC	CASSLRQGYEQFF
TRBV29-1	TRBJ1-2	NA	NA	TGCAGCGTCCACAGGGTCCTCTATGGCTACACCTTC	CSVHRVLYGYTF
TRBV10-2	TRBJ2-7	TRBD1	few	TGCGCCAGCAGCACGGGACAGGCGCCACACGAGCAGTACTTC	CASSTGQAPHEQYF
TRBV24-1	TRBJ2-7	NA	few	TGTGCCACCGTTGACAGCTACGAGCAGTACTTC	CATVDSYEQYF
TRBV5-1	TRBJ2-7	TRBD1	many	TGTGCCAGCAGTTTACAGGGGTACTACGAGCAGTACTTC	CASSLQGYYEQYF
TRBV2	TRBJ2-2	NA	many	TGTGCCAGCAGTAGCAGCAGGGCCACCGGGGAGCTGTTTTTT	CASSSSRATGELFF
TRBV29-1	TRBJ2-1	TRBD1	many	TGCAGCGTTGACAGGGGGAATGAGCAGTTCTTC	CSVDRGNEQFF
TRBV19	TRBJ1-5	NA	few	TGTGCCAGTAGTATAGCCCTGGGCGATCAGCCCCAGCATTTT	CASSIALGDQPQHF
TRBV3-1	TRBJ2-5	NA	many	TGTGCCAGCAGATTGTGGAGGGAAGAGACCCAGTACTTC	CASRLWREETQYF
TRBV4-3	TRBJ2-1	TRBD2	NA	TGCGCCAGCAGCCAAGATGTCTTAGCGGGAGTAACCAATGAGCAGTTCTTC	CASSQDVLAGVTNEQFF
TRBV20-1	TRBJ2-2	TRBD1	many	TGCAGTGCTACAAATCCGGGACAGGGGACCGGGGAGCTGTTTTTT	CSATNPGQGTGELFF
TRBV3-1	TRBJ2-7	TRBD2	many	TGTGCCAGCAGCCAATCCACGGGAGGCCCCTCCTACGAGCAGTACTTC	CASSQSTGGPSYEQYF
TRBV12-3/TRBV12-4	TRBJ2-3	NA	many	TGTGCCACACATCTCGCCGGTCACACAGATACGCAGTATTTT	CATHLAGHTDTQYF
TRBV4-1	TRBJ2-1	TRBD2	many	TGCGCCAGCAGCCAACCTAGAGGACTAGCGGGACCATACAATGAGCAGTTCTTC	CASSQPRGLAGPYNEQFF
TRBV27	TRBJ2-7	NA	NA	TGTGCCAGCAGTTCCGGGACATATTCCTACGAGCAGTACTTC	CASSSGTYSYEQYF
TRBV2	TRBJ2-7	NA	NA	TGTGCCAGCAAGGTCTTCGAGACAGACTACGAGCAGTACTTC	CASKVFETDYEQYF
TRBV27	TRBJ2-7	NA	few	TGTGCCAGCAGTTTCGGGACGCACTCCTACGAGCAGTACTTC	CASSFGTHSYEQYF
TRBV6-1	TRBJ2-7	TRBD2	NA	TGTGCCAGCAGTGAGGGGACTAGCGGGTTCTCCTACGAGCAGTACTTC	CASSEGTSGFSYEQYF